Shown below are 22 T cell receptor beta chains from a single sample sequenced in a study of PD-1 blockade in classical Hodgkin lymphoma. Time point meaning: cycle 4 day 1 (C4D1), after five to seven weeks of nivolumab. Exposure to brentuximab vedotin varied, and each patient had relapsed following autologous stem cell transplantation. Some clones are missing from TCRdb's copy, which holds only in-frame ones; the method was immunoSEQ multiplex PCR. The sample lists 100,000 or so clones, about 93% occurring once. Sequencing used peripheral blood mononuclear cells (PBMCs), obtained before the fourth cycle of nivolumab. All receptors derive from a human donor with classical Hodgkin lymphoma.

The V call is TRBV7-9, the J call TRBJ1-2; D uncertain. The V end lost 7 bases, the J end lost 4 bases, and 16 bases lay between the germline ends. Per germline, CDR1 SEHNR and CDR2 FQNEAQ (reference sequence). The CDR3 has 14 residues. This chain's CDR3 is CASISPERGYGYTF. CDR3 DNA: TGTGCCAGCATTTCACCAGAGCGGGGCTATGGCTACACCTTC.

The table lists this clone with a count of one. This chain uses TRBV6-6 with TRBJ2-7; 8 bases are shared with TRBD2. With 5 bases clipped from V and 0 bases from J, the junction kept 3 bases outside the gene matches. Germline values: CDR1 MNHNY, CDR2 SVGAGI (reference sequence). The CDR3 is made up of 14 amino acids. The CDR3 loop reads CASSNSGVSYEQYF. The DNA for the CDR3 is TGTGCCAGCAGTAATAGCGGGGTCTCCTACGAGCAGTACTTC.

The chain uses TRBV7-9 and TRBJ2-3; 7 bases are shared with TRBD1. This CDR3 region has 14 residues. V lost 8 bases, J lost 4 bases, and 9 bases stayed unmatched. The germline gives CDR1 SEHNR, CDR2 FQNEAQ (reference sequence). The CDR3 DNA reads TGTGCCAGCCTCAGGAGCCAGGGGGCAGATACGCAGTATTTT. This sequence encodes CASLRSQGADTQYF.

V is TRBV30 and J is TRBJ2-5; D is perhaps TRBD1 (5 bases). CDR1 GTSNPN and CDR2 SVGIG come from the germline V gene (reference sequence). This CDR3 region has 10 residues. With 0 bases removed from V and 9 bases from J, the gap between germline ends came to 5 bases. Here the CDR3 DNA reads TGTGCCTGGAGTGTAGGGGCCCAGTACTTC. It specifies CAWSVGAQYF.

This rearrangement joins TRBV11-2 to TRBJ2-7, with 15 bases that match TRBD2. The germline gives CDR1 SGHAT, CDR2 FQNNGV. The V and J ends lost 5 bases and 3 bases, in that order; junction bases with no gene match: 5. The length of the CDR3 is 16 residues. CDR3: CASSPTGLAGGYEQYF. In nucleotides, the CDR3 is TGTGCCAGCAGCCCGACGGGACTAGCGGGAGGCTACGAGCAGTACTTC.

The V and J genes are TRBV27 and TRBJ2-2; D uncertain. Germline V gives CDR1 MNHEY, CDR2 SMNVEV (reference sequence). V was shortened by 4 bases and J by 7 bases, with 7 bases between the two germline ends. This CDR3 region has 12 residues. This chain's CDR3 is CASSYYLGELFF. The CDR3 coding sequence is TGTGCCAGCAGTTATTACCTCGGGGAGCTGTTTTTT.

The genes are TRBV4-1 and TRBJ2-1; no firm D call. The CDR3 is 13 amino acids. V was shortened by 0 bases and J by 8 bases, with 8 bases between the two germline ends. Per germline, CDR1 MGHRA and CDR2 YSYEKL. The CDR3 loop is CASSQELADEQFF. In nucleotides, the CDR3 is TGCGCCAGCAGCCAAGAGTTGGCAGATGAGCAGTTCTTC.

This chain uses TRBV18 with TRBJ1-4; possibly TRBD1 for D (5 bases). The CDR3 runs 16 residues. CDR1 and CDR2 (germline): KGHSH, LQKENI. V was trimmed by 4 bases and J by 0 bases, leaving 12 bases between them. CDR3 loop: CASSLSPGATNEKLFF. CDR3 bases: TGTGCCAGCTCACTATCCCCGGGGGCAACTAATGAAAAACTGTTTTTT.

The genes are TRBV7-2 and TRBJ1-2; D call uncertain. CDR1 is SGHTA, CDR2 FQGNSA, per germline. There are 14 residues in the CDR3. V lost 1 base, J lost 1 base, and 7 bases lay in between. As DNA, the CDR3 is TGTGCCAGCAGCTTAGTTGGAAATAACTATGGCTACACCTTC. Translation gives CASSLVGNNYGYTF.

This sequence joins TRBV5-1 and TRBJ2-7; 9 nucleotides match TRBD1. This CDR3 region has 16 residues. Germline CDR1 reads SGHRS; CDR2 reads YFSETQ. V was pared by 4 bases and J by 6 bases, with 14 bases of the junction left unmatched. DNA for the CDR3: TGCGCCAGCAGCCCCCTCATTCCCGGGACAGGGACCGAGCAGTACTTC. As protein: CASSPLIPGTGTEQYF.

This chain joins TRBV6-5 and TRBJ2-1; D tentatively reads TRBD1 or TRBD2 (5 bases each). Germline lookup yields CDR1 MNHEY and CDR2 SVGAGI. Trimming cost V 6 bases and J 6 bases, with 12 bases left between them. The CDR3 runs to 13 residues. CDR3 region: CASRPGTLNEQFF. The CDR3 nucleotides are TGTGCCAGCAGGCCCGGGACCCTCAATGAGCAGTTCTTC.

The CDR3 is CASSLAGTGGPTGELFF. CDR3 nucleotides: TGTGCCAGCAGTTTAGCCGGGACAGGGGGCCCCACCGGGGAGCTGTTTTTT. The V call is TRBV28, the J call TRBJ2-2; 12 bases fit TRBD1. Germline V gene data show CDR1 as MDHEN and CDR2 as SYDVKM. V shed 2 bases, J shed 4 bases, and the junction held 5 bases outside the gene matches. The CDR3 has 17 amino acids. The full variable domain, its missing parts supplied by reference TRBV28 and TRBJ2-2, is DVKVTQSSRYLVKRTGEKVFLECVQDMDHENMFWYRQDPGLGLRLIYFSYDVKMKEKGDIPEGYSVSREKKERFSLILESASTNQTSMYLCASSLAGTGGPTGELFFGEGSRLTVL.

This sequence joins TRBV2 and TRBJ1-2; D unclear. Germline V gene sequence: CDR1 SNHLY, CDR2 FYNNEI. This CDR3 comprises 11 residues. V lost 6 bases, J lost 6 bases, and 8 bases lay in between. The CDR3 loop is CASRSPHGYTF. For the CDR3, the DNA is TGTGCCAGCAGAAGTCCCCATGGCTACACCTTC.

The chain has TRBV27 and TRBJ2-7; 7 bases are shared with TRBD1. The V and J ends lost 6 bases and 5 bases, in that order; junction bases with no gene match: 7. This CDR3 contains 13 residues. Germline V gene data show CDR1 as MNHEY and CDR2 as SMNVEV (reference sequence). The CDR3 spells CASSSDRVHEQYF. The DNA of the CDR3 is TGTGCCAGCAGCAGTGACAGGGTCCACGAGCAGTACTTC.

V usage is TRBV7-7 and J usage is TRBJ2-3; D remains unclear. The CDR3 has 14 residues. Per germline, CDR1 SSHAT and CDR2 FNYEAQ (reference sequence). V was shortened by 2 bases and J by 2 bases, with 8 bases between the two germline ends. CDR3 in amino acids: CASSLRSNTDTQYF. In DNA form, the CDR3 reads TGTGCCAGCAGCTTACGGTCCAACACAGATACGCAGTATTTT.

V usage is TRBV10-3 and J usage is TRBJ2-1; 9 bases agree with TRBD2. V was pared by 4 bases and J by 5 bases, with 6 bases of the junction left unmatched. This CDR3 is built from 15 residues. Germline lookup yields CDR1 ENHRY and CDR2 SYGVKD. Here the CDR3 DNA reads TGTGCCATCAGTGTTCTAGCGGGATTAGACAATGAGCAGTTCTTC. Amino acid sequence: CAISVLAGLDNEQFF.

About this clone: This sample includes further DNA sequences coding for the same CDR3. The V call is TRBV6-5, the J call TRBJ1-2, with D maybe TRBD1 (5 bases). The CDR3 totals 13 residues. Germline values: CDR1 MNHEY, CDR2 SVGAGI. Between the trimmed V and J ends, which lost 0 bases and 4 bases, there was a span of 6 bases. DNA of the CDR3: TGTGCCAGCAGTTACTCGGGGGGCTATGGCTACACCTTC. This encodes CASSYSGGYGYTF.

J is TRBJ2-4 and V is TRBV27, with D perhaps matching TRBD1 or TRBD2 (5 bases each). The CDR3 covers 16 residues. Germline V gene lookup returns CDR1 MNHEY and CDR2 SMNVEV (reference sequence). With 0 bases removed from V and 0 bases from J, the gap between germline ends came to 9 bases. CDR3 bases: TGTGCCAGCAGTTTATCGTCAGGGAGAGCCAAAAACATTCAGTACTTC. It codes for CASSLSSGRAKNIQYF.

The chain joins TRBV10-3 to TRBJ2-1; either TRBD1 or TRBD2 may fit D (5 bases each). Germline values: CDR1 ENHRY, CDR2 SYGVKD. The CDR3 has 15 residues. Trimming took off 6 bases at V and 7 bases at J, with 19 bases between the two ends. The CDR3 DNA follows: TGTGCCATCAGGAGGGACCTGGAACCAAAAAATGAGCAGTTCTTC. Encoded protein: CAIRRDLEPKNEQFF.

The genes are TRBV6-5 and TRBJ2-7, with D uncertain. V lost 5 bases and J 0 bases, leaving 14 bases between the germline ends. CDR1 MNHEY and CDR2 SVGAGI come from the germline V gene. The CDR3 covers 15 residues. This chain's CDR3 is CASSRQVMASYEQYF. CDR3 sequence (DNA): TGTGCCAGCAGTCGCCAAGTGATGGCCTCCTACGAGCAGTACTTC.

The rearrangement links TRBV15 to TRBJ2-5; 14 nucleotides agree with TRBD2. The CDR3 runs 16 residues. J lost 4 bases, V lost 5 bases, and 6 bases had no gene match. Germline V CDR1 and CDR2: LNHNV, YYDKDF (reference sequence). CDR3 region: CATSEGLAGGGETQYF. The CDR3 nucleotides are TGTGCCACCAGCGAAGGACTAGCGGGAGGCGGAGAGACCCAGTACTTC.

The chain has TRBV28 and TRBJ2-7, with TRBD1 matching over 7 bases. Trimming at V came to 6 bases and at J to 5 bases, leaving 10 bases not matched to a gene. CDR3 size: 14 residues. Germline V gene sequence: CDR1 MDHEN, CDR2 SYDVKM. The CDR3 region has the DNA TGTGCCAGCAGCCCCAACAGGGGTGAGGACGAGCAGTACTTC. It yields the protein CASSPNRGEDEQYF.